A single sample gave rise to the 21 T cell receptor beta chains below, sequenced in a study of technical replicates of blood from four donors. Using immunoSEQ multiplex PCR, the repertoire was profiled, and TCRdb retains in-frame clones only, with some absent. The table lists roughly 64,000 clones, around 88% of them singletons. Material: PBMCs. These receptors were collected from a human donor in good health. Some clones in this sample may be carry-over from other donors' samples.

This rearrangement joins TRBV10-2 to TRBJ1-2; a possible D gene is TRBD1 (5 bases). Looked up from germline, CDR1 is WSHSY and CDR2 is SAAADI. Trimming left V 4 bases short and J 3 bases short, with 9 bases between. There are 13 residues in the CDR3. CDR3 coding DNA: TGCGCCAGCAGTGCCCGGGGGGACTATGGCTACACCTTC. This codes for CASSARGDYGYTF.

This rearrangement joins TRBV4-3 to TRBJ1-5; TRBD1 aligns across 7 bases. Germline V CDR1 and CDR2: LGHNA, YSLEER. The junction had 4 bases not matched to a gene; V was cut back by 5 bases and J by 6 bases. The CDR3 contains 13 residues. The CDR3 reads CASSSDRAQPQHF. CDR3 coding DNA: TGCGCCAGCAGCTCTGACAGGGCTCAGCCCCAGCATTTT.

This chain connects TRBV15 to TRBJ1-1; D not resolved. Looked up from germline, CDR1 is LNHNV and CDR2 is YYDKDF (reference sequence). This CDR3 is built from 15 residues. V was pared by 0 bases and J by 10 bases, with 18 bases between. The CDR3 nucleotides read TGTGCCACCAGCAGAGATTCGGAAACAGCCCGTCGAGCTTTCTTT. It codes for CATSRDSETARRAFF.

The CDR3 DNA is TGCGCCAGCAGTCGCAATACAGGGGGAGGCTACGAGCAGTACTTC. It yields the protein CASSRNTGGGYEQYF. This chain links TRBV5-1 with TRBJ2-7, with 8 bases that match TRBD1. In germline, CDR1 is SGHRS, CDR2 YFSETQ. Trimming cost V 5 bases and J 3 bases; bases outside gene matches: 10. The CDR3 spans 15 residues. Using reference TRBV5-1 and TRBJ2-7 for the parts outside the CDR3, the full variable domain is KAGVTQTPRYLIKTRGQQVTLSCSPISGHRSVSWYQQTPGQGLQFLFEYFSETQRNKGNFPGRFSGRQFSNSRSEMNVSTLELGDSALYLCASSRNTGGGYEQYFGPGTRLTVT.

The chain uses TRBV19 and TRBJ1-4; D may be TRBD1 (6 bases). Germline-derived CDR1 and CDR2 are LNHDA and SQIVND (reference sequence). V was shortened by 5 bases and J by 4 bases, with 14 bases between the two germline ends. The CDR3 sequence is 15 residues long. The CDR3 loop reads CASSLGQILNEKLFF. The DNA of the CDR3 is TGTGCCAGTAGTCTCGGACAGATTCTTAATGAAAAACTGTTTTTT.

V usage is TRBV10-3 and J usage is TRBJ2-1, with D perhaps TRBD2 (5 bases). The V gene's germline CDR1 is ENHRY and CDR2 SYGVKD. The ends were cut back, 8 bases at V and 10 bases at J, with 12 bases in the middle. CDR3 length: 11 amino acids. The CDR3 loop reads CAIAERWEQFF. The CDR3 DNA reads as TGTGCCATCGCAGAGCGGTGGGAGCAGTTCTTC.

The chain is built from TRBV6-5 and TRBJ2-3, with TRBD2 matching over 11 bases. CDR1 and CDR2 (germline): MNHEY, SVGAGI. V trimming: 4 bases; J trimming: 3 bases; junction bases outside the gene matches: 6. The CDR3 is made up of 16 amino acids. CDR3 nucleotide sequence: TGTGCCAGCAGTTTACTAGCGGGGGCTCCGACAGATACGCAGTATTTT. Residues: CASSLLAGAPTDTQYF.

J is TRBJ1-1 and V is TRBV7-2; no reliable D call. Germline lookup yields CDR1 SGHTA and CDR2 FQGNSA. CDR3 length: 13 residues. V lost 3 bases to trimming and J lost 5 bases, with 10 bases between them. CDR3 sequence: CASSFAQETEAFF. CDR3 nucleotide sequence: TGTGCCAGCAGCTTTGCCCAGGAAACTGAAGCTTTCTTT.

V is TRBV4-1 and J is TRBJ2-2; D not certain. This CDR3 contains 18 residues. V lost 0 bases to trimming and J lost 3 bases, with 17 bases between them. The germline CDR1 and CDR2 sequences are MGHRA and YSYEKL. CDR3 amino acids: CASSQDLSQLVYTGELFF. CDR3 sequence (DNA): TGCGCCAGCAGCCAAGATCTTTCACAGTTAGTATACACCGGGGAGCTGTTTTTT.

The rearrangement uses TRBV4-3 and TRBJ1-2, with TRBD1 matching over 7 bases. Germline V gene lookup returns CDR1 LGHNA and CDR2 YSLEER. J lost 8 bases, V lost 1 base, and 16 bases had no gene match. The length of the CDR3 is 17 residues. CDR3 in amino acids: CASSQVLVGTAFLGYTF. The CDR3 bases are TGCGCCAGCAGCCAAGTTCTGGTTGGGACAGCTTTTTTGGGCTACACCTTC.

This chain links TRBV7-2 with TRBJ2-3; possibly TRBD2 for D (5 bases). The ends were cut back, 2 bases at V and 4 bases at J, with 13 bases in the middle. This CDR3 comprises 15 residues. CDR1 SGHTA and CDR2 FQGNSA come from the germline V gene. DNA of the CDR3: TGTGCCAGCAGCTTAAATGGCCCGAGGGCAGATACGCAGTATTTT. Encoded protein: CASSLNGPRADTQYF.

The rearrangement uses TRBV10-3 and TRBJ2-2, with a possible D match to TRBD1 (6 bases). Germline V gene data show CDR1 as ENHRY and CDR2 as SYGVKD. The V gene lost 2 bases and the J gene lost 5 bases, with 9 bases spanning the gap. This CDR3 has 14 residues. The chain's CDR3 is CAISERGGTGELFF. The CDR3 coding sequence is TGTGCCATCAGTGAGCGAGGGGGAACCGGGGAGCTGTTTTTT.

This clone was found a few times. This chain joins TRBV7-8 and TRBJ2-1; TRBD2 matches 8 bases. The CDR3 is made up of 14 amino acids. CDR1 is SGHVS and CDR2 is FQNEAQ in the germline V gene. V was pared by 5 bases and J by 7 bases, with 7 bases of the junction left unmatched. CDR3 DNA sequence: TGTGCCAGCAGCGGCCCCGGGACTAGTAATGAGCAGTTCTTC. It specifies CASSGPGTSNEQFF.

This chain connects TRBV23-1 to TRBJ1-2; D call uncertain. TRBV23-1 is labeled an ORF, and its function is uncertain. The CDR3 spans 14 residues. Trimming stripped 4 bases from V and 8 bases from J, with 17 bases between. As DNA, the CDR3 is TGCGCCAGCAGTCGTTCTCCGGTTTTTGTCGGCTACACCTTC. Its protein product is CASSRSPVFVGYTF.

V and J are TRBV5-1 and TRBJ2-1; TRBD1 matches at 7 bases. Unmatched junction bases numbered 10, after V lost 0 bases and J lost 7 bases. This CDR3 is built from 16 residues. Germline V gives CDR1 SGHRS, CDR2 YFSETQ. Here the CDR3 DNA reads TGCGCCAGCAGCTTGGACAGGGGCGCTGTTGGGAATGAGCAGTTCTTC. This translates into CASSLDRGAVGNEQFF.

This clone was recorded a few times. The V call is TRBV4-1, the J call TRBJ1-2; tentatively, D is TRBD1 (5 bases). The V and J ends lost 1 base and 5 bases respectively, with 20 bases between them. There are 17 residues in the CDR3. CDR1 MGHRA and CDR2 YSYEKL come from the germline V gene. The chain's CDR3 is CASSQGSRVTGSYGYTF. The CDR3 DNA sequence: TGCGCCAGCAGCCAAGGGTCCAGGGTTACGGGTTCGTATGGCTACACCTTC.

The chain has TRBV5-6 and TRBJ1-6, with D maybe TRBD1 (6 bases). CDR3 length: 15 amino acids. V was pared by 0 bases and J by 6 bases, with 10 bases between. Germline loops: CDR1 SGHDT, CDR2 YYEEEE. CDR3 sequence: CASSLGTALNSPLHF. CDR3 DNA sequence: TGTGCCAGCAGCTTGGGGACAGCCCTTAATTCACCCCTCCACTTT.

This clone has a single count. The chain uses TRBV4-2 and TRBJ2-5; 8 bases map to TRBD2. The CDR3 sequence is 16 residues long. The germline V gene encodes CDR1 LGHNA and CDR2 YNFKEQ. The trim removed 1 base at V and 3 bases at J, leaving 7 bases unmatched. CDR3 in DNA: TGTGCCAGCAGCCAAGTGGGCTCGGGACTAGAAGAGACCCAGTACTTC. Translation gives CASSQVGSGLEETQYF.

In its sample, this clone was seen a few times. V gene TRBV2 combines with J gene TRBJ1-5, with D possibly TRBD1 on 5 matching bases. Trimming removed 7 bases from V and 6 bases from J, with 13 bases in between. Germline CDR1 reads SNHLY; CDR2 reads FYNNEI. The CDR3 runs 13 residues. Here the CDR3 reads CASTGDGGQPQHF. CDR3 bases: TGTGCCAGCACCGGGGACGGGGGTCAGCCCCAGCATTTT.

This clone was observed a handful of times. This chain's CDR3 is CASSYYGQGSQPQHF. The CDR3 DNA reads TGTGCCAGCAGTTACTACGGACAGGGTAGTCAGCCCCAGCATTTT. This chain uses TRBV6-9 with TRBJ1-5; the match to TRBD1 covers 8 bases. With V trimmed by 3 bases and J by 6 bases, 7 bases remained unmatched. CDR1 is MNHGY, CDR2 SVAAGI, per germline. The CDR3 loop spans 15 amino acids.

V is TRBV10-3 and J is TRBJ1-6, with D perhaps matching TRBD1 (5 bases). Trimming cost V 6 bases and J 0 bases, with 6 bases left between them. CDR3 size: 14 residues. Germline values: CDR1 ENHRY, CDR2 SYGVKD. CDR3 in DNA: TGTGCCATCAGGGGGCGCTCCTATAATTCACCCCTCCACTTT. This codes for CAIRGRSYNSPLHF.